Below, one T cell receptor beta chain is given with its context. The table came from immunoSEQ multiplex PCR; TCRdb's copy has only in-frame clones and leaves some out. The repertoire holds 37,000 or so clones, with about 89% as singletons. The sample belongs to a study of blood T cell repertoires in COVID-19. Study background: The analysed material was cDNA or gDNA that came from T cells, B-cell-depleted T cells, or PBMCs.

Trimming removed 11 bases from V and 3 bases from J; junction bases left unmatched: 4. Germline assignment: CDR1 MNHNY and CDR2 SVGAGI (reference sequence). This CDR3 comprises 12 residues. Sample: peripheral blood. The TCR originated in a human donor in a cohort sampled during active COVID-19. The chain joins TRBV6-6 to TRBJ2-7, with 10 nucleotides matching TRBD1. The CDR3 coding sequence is TGTGCCTCCCGGGACAGGGGCTACGAGCAGTACTTC. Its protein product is CASRDRGYEQYF.